A selection of T cell receptor beta chains follows, all from one sample in a study of human T cells and chemical hapten exposure. TCRdb reprocessed the RACE reads with MiXCR, giving one entry per CDR3 protein. This sample has about 77,000 distinct CDR3 sequences; approximately 8.1% occur once, and the top ten carry 1.5% to 2%. Sequencing used whole blood. The source is a female donor in good health. Some clones in this sample may be carry-over from other donors' samples. CDR3s include the opening cysteine and the closing phenylalanine or tryptophan. The D gene is left open where the match is weak. Expanded clones get a size class; other rows say once, few or many, or leave the size out.

D: TRBD1; V: TRBV6-6; J: TRBJ1-2; length: 17; size: few; CDR3: CASSFVRGSGQGGGYTF; DNA: TGTGCCAGCAGTTTCGTTCGGGGTTCGGGACAGGGCGGTGGCTACACCTTC
D: -; V: TRBV20-1; J: TRBJ1-1; length: 12; size: many; CDR3: CSAGRGKSEAFF; DNA: TGCAGTGCTGGAAGGGGAAAGTCCGAAGCTTTCTTT
D: -; V: TRBV12-3/TRBV12-4; J: TRBJ2-2; length: 14; size: many; CDR3: CASRPFSETGELFF; DNA: TGTGCCAGCAGACCGTTCTCGGAAACCGGGGAGCTGTTTTTT
D: -; V: TRBV11-2; J: TRBJ2-5; length: 14; size: few; CDR3: CASSLSRVGETQYF; DNA: TGTGCCAGCAGCTTATCCCGAGTTGGGGAGACCCAGTACTTC
D: -; V: TRBV27; J: TRBJ1-5; length: 15; size: -; CDR3: CASSLISGVSQPQHF; DNA: TGTGCCAGCAGTTTAATTTCAGGGGTCAGTCAGCCCCAGCATTTT
D: -; V: TRBV5-1; J: TRBJ1-5; length: 13; size: many; CDR3: CASPRGGYQPQHF; DNA: TGCGCCAGCCCCCGCGGGGGGTATCAGCCCCAGCATTTT
D: TRBD2; V: TRBV5-1; J: TRBJ2-2; length: 18; size: -; CDR3: CASSLAGTSGANTGELFF; DNA: TGCGCCAGCAGCTTGGCAGGGACTAGCGGCGCGAACACCGGGGAGCTGTTTTTT
D: -; V: TRBV5-1; J: TRBJ1-1; length: 17; size: -; CDR3: CASSLGGTLGQKTEAFF; DNA: TGCGCCAGCAGCCTTGGTGGGACTCTCGGCCAAAAAACTGAAGCTTTCTTT
D: -; V: TRBV11-3; J: TRBJ1-1; length: 13; size: many; CDR3: CASSLATGREAFF; DNA: TGTGCCAGCAGCTTAGCTACAGGGCGTGAAGCTTTCTTT
D: -; V: TRBV4-1; J: TRBJ2-1; length: 14; size: -; CDR3: CASSQASPRTVQFF; DNA: TGCGCCAGCAGCCAAGCTAGCCCCAGGACGGTTCAGTTCTTC
D: TRBD2; V: TRBV5-1; J: TRBJ2-7; length: 13; size: many; CDR3: CASSRGGGDEQYF; DNA: TGCGCCAGCAGCCGGGGGGGCGGCGACGAGCAGTACTTC
D: TRBD2; V: TRBV7-8; J: TRBJ2-3; length: 20; size: -; CDR3: CASSLGSRASGDVLTDTQYF; DNA: TGTGCCAGCAGCTTAGGTTCACGGGCTAGCGGGGATGTATTGACAGATACGCAGTATTTT
D: TRBD2; V: TRBV20-1; J: TRBJ2-1; length: 14; size: many; CDR3: CSAISGGASNEQFF; DNA: TGCAGTGCTATTAGCGGGGGGGCAAGCAATGAGCAGTTCTTC
D: -; V: TRBV29-1; J: TRBJ1-1; length: 13; size: many; CDR3: CSVEGMFDTEAFF; DNA: TGCAGCGTCGAAGGAATGTTTGACACTGAAGCTTTCTTT
D: -; V: TRBV5-4; J: TRBJ1-2; length: 13; size: few; CDR3: CASSFQANYGYTF; DNA: TGTGCCAGCAGCTTCCAGGCTAACTATGGCTACACCTTC
D: -; V: TRBV5-1; J: TRBJ1-4; length: 15; size: -; CDR3: CASSLNFRDNEKLFF; DNA: TGCGCCAGCAGCCTAAACTTCCGGGACAATGAAAAACTGTTTTTT
D: -; V: TRBV6-2/TRBV6-3; J: TRBJ1-1; length: 17; size: many; CDR3: CASRHNRDPTLNTEAFF; DNA: TGTGCCAGCAGGCATAACAGGGACCCCACCTTGAACACTGAAGCTTTCTTT
D: TRBD2; V: TRBV2; J: TRBJ2-3; length: 15; size: few; CDR3: CASALAGGGTDTQYF; DNA: TGTGCCAGCGCCCTGGCGGGGGGGGGCACAGATACGCAGTATTTT
D: TRBD1; V: TRBV6-6; J: TRBJ1-1; length: 13; size: -; CDR3: CASLGQGSTEAFF; DNA: TGTGCCAGCCTGGGACAGGGGAGCACTGAAGCTTTCTTT
D: -; V: TRBV3-1; J: TRBJ1-2; length: 15; size: many; CDR3: CASSPPMEGNYGYTF; DNA: TGTGCCAGCAGCCCTCCTATGGAGGGGAACTATGGCTACACCTTC
D: -; V: TRBV4-2; J: TRBJ2-7; length: 15; size: many; CDR3: CASSQFGTQTYEQYF; DNA: TGTGCCAGCAGCCAATTCGGGACCCAGACCTACGAGCAGTACTTC
D: -; V: TRBV20-1; J: TRBJ2-3; length: 16; size: many; CDR3: CSATILSGEGTDTQYF; DNA: TGCAGTGCTACCATCCTATCTGGCGAGGGCACAGATACGCAGTATTTT
D: TRBD1; V: TRBV27; J: TRBJ2-7; length: 16; size: many; CDR3: CASSRTSGTAIYEQYF; DNA: TGTGCCAGCAGTCGGACATCCGGGACAGCTATCTACGAGCAGTACTTC
D: -; V: TRBV28; J: TRBJ1-3; length: 16; size: few; CDR3: CASSSLPQGTGNTIYF; DNA: TGTGCCAGCAGTTCACTACCCCAGGGTACGGGAAACACCATATATTTT
D: -; V: TRBV3-1; J: TRBJ1-3; length: 17; size: many; CDR3: CASSRRVDPFSGNTIYF; DNA: TGTGCCAGCAGCCGACGGGTAGATCCATTCTCTGGAAACACCATATATTTT
D: -; V: TRBV28; J: TRBJ2-3; length: 12; size: -; CDR3: CASSLMMDTQYF; DNA: TGTGCCAGCAGTTTAATGATGGATACGCAGTATTTT
D: -; V: TRBV12-3/TRBV12-4; J: TRBJ2-2; length: 15; size: many; CDR3: CASSFSGPRTGELFF; DNA: TGTGCCAGCAGTTTCTCTGGCCCGAGGACCGGGGAGCTGTTTTTT
D: TRBD1; V: TRBV20-1; J: TRBJ1-5; length: 13; size: few; CDR3: CSAGDSGFEPQHF; DNA: TGCAGTGCCGGGGACAGCGGTTTCGAGCCCCAGCATTTT
D: -; V: TRBV7-9; J: TRBJ1-1; length: 13; size: many; CDR3: CASSSMGVTEAFF; DNA: TGTGCCAGCAGCTCGATGGGGGTAACTGAAGCTTTCTTT
D: -; V: TRBV7-8; J: TRBJ1-1; length: 18; size: many; CDR3: CASSLTTDRNQLNTEAFF; DNA: TGTGCCAGCAGCTTAACGACAGACCGGAACCAATTAAACACTGAAGCTTTCTTT
D: TRBD2; V: TRBV7-2; J: TRBJ2-1; length: 18; size: few; CDR3: CASTVTSGGVGPYNEQFF; DNA: TGTGCCAGCACCGTTACTAGCGGGGGGGTCGGACCTTACAATGAGCAGTTCTTC
D: TRBD1; V: TRBV7-2; J: TRBJ1-5; length: 13; size: -; CDR3: CASSLDRGRAQHF; DNA: TGTGCCAGCAGCTTAGACAGGGGCAGGGCCCAGCATTTT
D: -; V: TRBV7-3; J: TRBJ1-1; length: 13; size: many; CDR3: CASSPQTGAEAFF; DNA: TGTGCCAGCAGCCCACAGACAGGTGCTGAAGCTTTCTTT
D: TRBD1; V: TRBV20-1; J: TRBJ1-5; length: 12; size: many; CDR3: CSARGSNQPQHF; DNA: TGCAGTGCCAGGGGGAGCAATCAGCCCCAGCATTTT
D: -; V: TRBV12-3/TRBV12-4; J: TRBJ1-1; length: 12; size: many; CDR3: CASSWTVGEAFF; DNA: TGTGCCAGCAGTTGGACAGTTGGTGAAGCTTTCTTT
D: -; V: TRBV10-2; J: TRBJ2-3; length: 13; size: many; CDR3: CASSDRGRGTQYF; DNA: TGCGCCAGCAGTGACCGGGGCCGGGGTACGCAGTATTTT
D: TRBD1; V: TRBV2; J: TRBJ2-6; length: 15; size: few; CDR3: CASSSDRVRANVLTF; DNA: TGTGCCAGCAGCAGCGACAGGGTTAGGGCCAACGTCCTGACTTTC
D: -; V: TRBV27; J: TRBJ1-2; length: 15; size: -; CDR3: CASSNSPPAQGGYTF; DNA: TGTGCCAGCTCGAATTCGCCCCCTGCTCAAGGCGGCTACACCTTC
D: TRBD1; V: TRBV7-9; J: TRBJ2-5; length: 15; size: many; CDR3: CASSLSVDREETQYF; DNA: TGTGCCAGCAGCTTATCAGTAGACAGGGAAGAGACCCAGTACTTC
D: -; V: TRBV12-3/TRBV12-4; J: TRBJ2-3; length: 14; size: few; CDR3: CASANLGGTDTQYF; DNA: TGTGCCAGCGCTAACCTAGGCGGCACAGATACGCAGTATTTT
D: -; V: TRBV6-5; J: TRBJ1-1; length: 12; size: -; CDR3: CASTQGGSAAFF; DNA: TGTGCCAGCACCCAAGGCGGTTCTGCAGCTTTCTTT
D: TRBD2; V: TRBV5-4; J: TRBJ2-1; length: 16; size: many; CDR3: CASSSIAGGRANEQFF; DNA: TGTGCCAGCAGCTCGATAGCGGGGGGAAGGGCGAATGAGCAGTTCTTC
D: TRBD1; V: TRBV20-1; J: TRBJ2-7; length: 15; size: few; CDR3: CSANDGQGSSDEQYF; DNA: TGCAGTGCTAACGACGGACAGGGGAGTAGTGATGAGCAGTACTTC
D: -; V: TRBV12-5; J: TRBJ1-2; length: 14; size: few; CDR3: CASGLVLGNYGYTF; DNA: TGTGCTAGTGGTTTGGTTTTGGGAAACTATGGCTACACCTTC
D: TRBD2; V: TRBV2; J: TRBJ2-4; length: 17; size: -; CDR3: CASSLPGLARAKNIQYF; DNA: TGTGCCAGCAGCCTACCGGGACTAGCCAGGGCCAAAAACATTCAGTACTTC
D: TRBD2; V: TRBV20-1; J: TRBJ2-3; length: 14; size: many; CDR3: CSAHRDYYTDTQYF; DNA: TGCAGTGCTCACCGGGACTACTACACAGATACGCAGTATTTT
D: -; V: TRBV20-1; J: TRBJ2-7; length: 12; size: -; CDR3: CSASAVGYEQYF; DNA: TGCAGTGCTTCGGCGGTGGGGTACGAGCAGTACTTC
D: -; V: TRBV6-5; J: TRBJ2-7; length: 15; size: -; CDR3: CASSYSGGYSYEQYF; DNA: TGTGCCAGCAGTTACTCAGGGGGTTATTCTTACGAGCAGTACTTC
D: -; V: TRBV7-2; J: TRBJ1-6; length: 14; size: many; CDR3: CASSFDSFNSPLHF; DNA: TGTGCCAGCAGCTTTGACAGTTTTAATTCACCCCTCCACTTT
D: TRBD2; V: TRBV2; J: TRBJ2-2; length: 15; size: many; CDR3: CASTSGGAATGELFF; DNA: TGTGCCAGCACAAGCGGGGGGGCCGCCACCGGGGAGCTGTTTTTT
D: -; V: TRBV3-1; J: TRBJ2-3; length: 16; size: -; CDR3: CASSLRSIAATDTQYF; DNA: TGTGCCAGCAGCCTACGTTCGATAGCGGCTACAGATACGCAGTATTTT
D: TRBD1; V: TRBV9; J: TRBJ1-1; length: 16; size: many; CDR3: CASSGRTGGAGTEAFF; DNA: TGTGCCAGCAGCGGAAGGACAGGGGGGGCGGGCACTGAAGCTTTCTTT
D: -; V: TRBV29-1; J: TRBJ2-3; length: 13; size: many; CDR3: CSVVEGRTDTQYF; DNA: TGCAGCGTTGTTGAGGGTCGCACAGATACGCAGTATTTT
D: -; V: TRBV7-2; J: TRBJ1-1; length: 13; size: -; CDR3: CASSLRMSTEAFF; DNA: TGTGCCAGCAGCTTAAGGATGAGCACTGAAGCTTTCTTT
D: TRBD2; V: TRBV5-1; J: TRBJ2-1; length: 15; size: many; CDR3: CASSLGVSGGNEQFF; DNA: TGCGCCAGCAGCTTGGGGGTGAGCGGGGGAAATGAGCAGTTCTTC
D: TRBD1; V: TRBV2; J: TRBJ1-1; length: 15; size: few; CDR3: CASSGQGAVNTEAFF; DNA: TGTGCCAGCAGTGGACAGGGGGCAGTGAACACTGAAGCTTTCTTT
D: TRBD1; V: TRBV12-5; J: TRBJ2-3; length: 16; size: many; CDR3: CASGLVLQGAAVTQYF; DNA: TGTGCTAGTGGTTTGGTCCTACAGGGGGCAGCGGTTACGCAGTATTTT
D: -; V: TRBV6-6; J: TRBJ1-5; length: 16; size: few; CDR3: CASSYSIGRGNQPQHF; DNA: TGTGCCAGCAGTTACTCGATCGGCCGAGGGAATCAGCCCCAGCATTTT
D: -; V: TRBV25-1; J: TRBJ1-2; length: 14; size: -; CDR3: CASSEFGGTYGYTF; DNA: TGTGCCAGCAGTGAATTTGGTGGAACCTATGGCTACACCTTC
D: TRBD1; V: TRBV6-2/TRBV6-3; J: TRBJ1-1; length: 18; size: few; CDR3: CASSTALTGNKMNTEAFF; DNA: TGTGCCAGCAGTACGGCCTTGACAGGGAATAAAATGAACACTGAAGCTTTCTTT